Listed below are T cell receptor beta chains from one sample, sequenced in a study of Graves' ophthalmopathy and Graves' hyperthyroidism. MiXCR, run by TCRdb on the multiplex PCR reads, gives a single entry per CDR3 protein. The table includes hundreds of thousands of distinct CDR3 sequences, about 20% detected once. Specimen: peripheral blood. The receptors derive from a woman between 18 and 30 years old with stable Graves' hyperthyroidism. Some clones in this sample may be carry-over from other donors' samples. Each CDR3 is given with its conserved first and last residue. A D gene is named only where the DNA matches it firmly. Size is stated for part of the rows, as once, few or many counts, or as a class when the clone is expanded.

D	J	V	size	length	CDR3	DNA
TRBD1	TRBJ2-7	TRBV6-2/TRBV6-3	few	19	CASSYSSVPGQSRYYEQYF	TGTGCCAGCAGTTACTCCAGCGTCCCGGGACAGTCCCGATACTACGAGCAGTACTTC
TRBD1	TRBJ1-3	TRBV27	once	16	CASSFNRGRSGNTIYF	TGTGCCAGCAGTTTCAACAGGGGGCGGTCTGGAAACACCATATATTTT
-	TRBJ2-7	TRBV27	once	13	CASSPPEGGEQYF	TGTGCCAGCAGTCCACCCGAAGGGGGCGAGCAGTACTTC
-	TRBJ1-2	TRBV9	many	16	CASSASPGPGFYGYTF	TGTGCCAGCAGCGCCTCGCCCGGCCCCGGCTTCTATGGCTACACCTTC
-	TRBJ2-2	TRBV24-1	-	14	CATGQGRNTGELFF	TGTGCCACCGGTCAGGGGAGGAACACCGGGGAGCTGTTTTTT
-	TRBJ2-5	TRBV5-1	once	12	CASSLDRQTQYF	TGCGCCAGCAGCTTGGATAGACAGACCCAGTACTTC
TRBD2	TRBJ2-5	TRBV20-1	many	14	CSARAGGARETQYF	TGCAGTGCTAGAGCCGGGGGGGCCCGGGAGACCCAGTACTTC
TRBD1	TRBJ2-7	TRBV7-8	many	15	CASSGRDRVTARQYF	TGTGCCAGCAGCGGAAGGGACAGGGTTACCGCTCGGCAGTACTTC
-	TRBJ2-2	TRBV29-1	many	13	CSVVSGADGELFF	TGCAGCGTTGTTTCCGGGGCTGACGGGGAGCTGTTTTTT
-	TRBJ1-6	TRBV10-3	-	14	CAISPQGYNSPLHF	TGTGCCATCAGCCCTCAGGGGTATAATTCACCCCTCCACTTT
-	TRBJ1-1	TRBV19	many	15	CASSIGDTMNTEAFF	TGTGCCAGTAGTATAGGCGACACCATGAACACTGAAGCTTTCTTT
TRBD1	TRBJ1-1	TRBV28	-	15	CASSNHRGLGTEAFF	TGTGCCAGCAGTAACCACAGGGGGCTGGGCACTGAAGCTTTCTTT
-	TRBJ2-7	TRBV20-1	-	11	CSAMTDTRQYF	TGCAGCGCCATGACCGACACGAGGCAGTACTTC
TRBD1	TRBJ1-5	TRBV12-3/TRBV12-4	-	15	CASSLMGQGHQPQHF	TGTGCCAGCAGTTTAATGGGACAGGGACATCAGCCCCAGCATTTT
-	TRBJ1-1	TRBV11-3	-	15	CASSPTTRRGTEAFF	TGTGCCAGCAGCCCTACCACCCGCAGGGGTACTGAAGCTTTCTTT
TRBD2	TRBJ2-5	TRBV11-2	many	14	CASSFLAGGETQYF	TGTGCCAGCAGCTTCCTAGCGGGAGGAGAGACCCAGTACTTC
TRBD1	TRBJ2-5	TRBV12-3/TRBV12-4	many	16	CASSWAQGYGQETQYF	TGTGCCAGCAGTTGGGCACAGGGGTACGGCCAAGAGACCCAGTACTTC
TRBD2	TRBJ2-7	TRBV20-1	-	13	CSAGTSGRNEQYF	TGCAGTGCTGGTACTAGCGGGAGGAACGAGCAGTACTTC
-	TRBJ2-7	TRBV20-1	many	13	CSAPGPAAYEQYF	TGCAGTGCCCCCGGACCCGCCGCTTACGAGCAGTACTTC
-	TRBJ1-6	TRBV27	-	18	CASSTLPMHSSYNSPLHF	TGTGCCAGCAGCACCCTCCCAATGCACAGCTCCTATAATTCACCCCTCCACTTT
-	TRBJ1-3	TRBV5-5	-	16	CASSLDQRSSGNTIYF	TGTGCCAGCAGCTTGGATCAGCGCAGCTCTGGAAACACCATATATTTT
TRBD1	TRBJ1-1	TRBV12-3/TRBV12-4	-	15	CATKQGGFDGTEAFF	TGTGCCACCAAGCAGGGGGGTTTTGACGGCACTGAAGCTTTCTTT
-	TRBJ1-5	TRBV12-3/TRBV12-4	-	13	CASCGRLNQPQHF	TGTGCCAGCTGCGGGAGACTTAATCAGCCCCAGCATTTT
TRBD1	TRBJ1-2	TRBV29-1	many	13	CSVDGQGAYGYTF	TGCAGCGTTGATGGGCAGGGGGCGTATGGCTACACCTTC
-	TRBJ2-7	TRBV12-3/TRBV12-4	-	15	CASRISWLAHYEQYF	TGTGCCAGCAGAATTAGTTGGCTAGCCCACTACGAGCAGTACTTC
-	TRBJ1-2	TRBV25-1	many	16	CASSHPEGGVDYGYTF	TGTGCCAGCTCCCACCCTGAGGGGGGAGTTGACTATGGCTACACCTTC
-	TRBJ1-2	TRBV12-3/TRBV12-4	many	13	CASRLGGARGYTF	TGTGCCAGCAGACTAGGGGGGGCGCGTGGCTACACCTTC
-	TRBJ2-5	TRBV20-1	many	13	CSAGTGFQETQYF	TGCAGTGCGGGCACAGGGTTCCAAGAGACCCAGTACTTC
-	TRBJ1-6	TRBV6-2/TRBV6-3	many	12	CASRIGSSPLHF	TGTGCCAGCAGGATCGGTAGTTCACCCCTCCACTTT
-	TRBJ1-5	TRBV19	-	13	CASRELSNQPQHF	TGTGCCAGTAGGGAACTCAGCAATCAGCCCCAGCATTTT
TRBD1	TRBJ1-1	TRBV11-2	many	16	CASSHRQGAGNTEAFF	TGTGCCAGCAGCCACCGACAGGGGGCAGGGAACACTGAAGCTTTCTTT
TRBD1	TRBJ1-5	TRBV30	-	15	CAWSRTGGMTQPQHF	TGTGCCTGGAGTCGGACAGGGGGAATGACCCAGCCCCAGCATTTT
-	TRBJ2-7	TRBV27	few	12	CASSTGDYEQYF	TGTGCCAGCAGTACGGGAGACTACGAGCAGTACTTC